This T cell receptor beta chain comes out of a study of blood T cells in healthy people across ages. Together with a sample-barcoded 5' primer, a J-beta primer mix was included in a second PCR lasting about 6 to 11 cycles. Researchers report that a template-switch adaptor with 12 random nucleotides tagged each cDNA molecule. TCRdb reprocessed the 5' RACE reads with MiXCR, giving one entry per CDR3 protein. This table holds about 1,800,000 distinct CDR3 sequences, about 28% found once. Remarks on this clonotype: Being one base from a much bigger clone, this may be a read error.

The sequencing input was blood. This clonotype was sampled from a woman aged 25 to 39 in good health.

The CDR3, as DNA: TGTGCCAGCAGCACCAAGACAGGTGTAACCTACGTGCAGTACTTC. Translating it yields CASSTKTGVTYVQYF. The V gene is TRBV21-1, the J gene TRBJ2-5; the table's D call TRBD1 went unverified against the DNA. TRBV21-1 represents a pseudogene. The CDR3 consists of 15 residues.